This TCR beta chain was captured in a study of control samples from healthy donors and cancer patients. This CDR3 is 15 amino acids long. Germline V CDR1 and CDR2: SEHNR, FQNEAQ (reference sequence). V lost 1 base and J 4 bases, leaving 8 bases between the germline ends. Clones were sequenced by immunoSEQ multiplex PCR, and TCRdb holds only the in-frame ones, with some missing. This table holds 400,000 to 450,000 clones, about nine tenths found once. The chain uses TRBV7-9 and TRBJ1-6, with no clear D. Input material: PBMCs. This TCR derives from a middle-aged man with head and neck cancer. The chain's CDR3 is CASSLGDIYNSPLHF. The CDR3 DNA sequence: TGTGCCAGCAGCTTAGGAGACATATATAATTCACCCCTCCACTTT.